This T cell receptor beta chain was sequenced during a study of blood T cell repertoires in COVID-19. Clones were sequenced by immunoSEQ multiplex PCR, and TCRdb holds only the in-frame ones, with some missing. The sample includes tens of thousands of clones, roughly 90% of them seen just once. The V end lost 0 bases, the J end lost 0 bases, and 6 bases lay between the germline ends. The CDR3 covers 15 residues. CDR1 is MGHRA and CDR2 is YSYEKL in the germline V gene. The TCR was taken from a human donor in a cohort sampled during active COVID-19. This chain joins TRBV4-1 and TRBJ1-3, with D hard to call. Sequenced sample: peripheral blood. CDR3 in DNA: TGCGCCAGCAGCCAAGACGGTTACTCTGGAAACACCATATATTTT. It yields the protein CASSQDGYSGNTIYF.